The sequence of this T cell receptor (beta chain) was determined in a study of T cell repertoires in cytomegalovirus infection. Study-wide context: CMV epitopes, recently identified HLA-C-restricted and well-studied HLA-B-restricted, were used. An indication of both CMV infection and matching HLA type came from public TCR beta signatures. Study-level findings and limits: Pooled public TCR beta family frequency picked out CMV carriers with the relevant HLA. HLA-C-restricted TCR beta clonotypes specific for CMV led the ex vivo response.

TCRdb re-called the reads with MiXCR, one entry per CDR3 protein. This sample yields hundreds of thousands of distinct CDR3 sequences, of which around 35% are seen a single time; 15% to 20% belongs to the top ten. Regarding this clonotype: Its antigen is unknown.

Trimming at V came to 5 bases and at J to 3 bases, leaving 13 bases not matched to a gene. In germline, CDR1 is MNHEY, CDR2 SMNVEV (reference sequence). The CDR3 contains 19 residues. The starting material was cultured PBMCs, obtained from culture after CMV antigen stimulation. The chain carries TRBV27 and TRBJ2-7; TRBD2 matches at 16 bases. This TCR came from a human donor in good health (CMV status not recorded). Some clones in this sample may be carry-over from other donors' samples. The CDR3 bases are TGTGCCAGCAGTCCAGGGTGGGGACTAGCGGGAGGGCCTGGCTACGAGCAGTACGTC. The encoded protein is CASSPGWGLAGGPGYEQYV.